The present entry profiles one T cell receptor beta chain with its context. V was trimmed by 3 bases and J by 6 bases, leaving 12 bases between them. Germline V gene sequence: CDR1 SSHAT, CDR2 FNYEAQ (reference sequence). The CDR3 totals 13 residues. This sample is part of a study of cytomegalovirus exposure and HLA in healthy donors. Profiling relied on immunoSEQ multiplex PCR, and the TCRdb table lists in-frame clones only, not all of them. The data hold fewer than 200,000 clones, with around 90% observed a single time. Specimen: PBMCs. This sequence originates from a woman in her late teens or twenties in good health and CMV-seropositive. This chain joins TRBV7-7 and TRBJ2-7; D call uncertain. The CDR3 region has the DNA TGTGCCAGCAGCTTTTCGTCGGCAGGCGAGCAGTACTTC. Translated, it gives CASSFSSAGEQYF.